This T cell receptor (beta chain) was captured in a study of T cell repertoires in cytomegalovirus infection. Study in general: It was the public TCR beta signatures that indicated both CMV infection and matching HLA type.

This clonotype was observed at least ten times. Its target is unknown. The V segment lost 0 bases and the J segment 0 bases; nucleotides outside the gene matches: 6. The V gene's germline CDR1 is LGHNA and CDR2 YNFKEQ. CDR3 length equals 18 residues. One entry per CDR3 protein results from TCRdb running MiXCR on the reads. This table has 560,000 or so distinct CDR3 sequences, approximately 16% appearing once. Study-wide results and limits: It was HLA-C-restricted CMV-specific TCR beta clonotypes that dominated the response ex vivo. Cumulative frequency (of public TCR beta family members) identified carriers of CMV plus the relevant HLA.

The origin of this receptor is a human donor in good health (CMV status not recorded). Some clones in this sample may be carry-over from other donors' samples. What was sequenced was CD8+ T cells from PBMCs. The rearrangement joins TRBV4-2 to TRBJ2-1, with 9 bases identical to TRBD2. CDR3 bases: TGTGCCAGCAGCCAAGAACCAGCGGGGGGCCTCTCCTACAATGAGCAGTTCTTC. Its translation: CASSQEPAGGLSYNEQFF.